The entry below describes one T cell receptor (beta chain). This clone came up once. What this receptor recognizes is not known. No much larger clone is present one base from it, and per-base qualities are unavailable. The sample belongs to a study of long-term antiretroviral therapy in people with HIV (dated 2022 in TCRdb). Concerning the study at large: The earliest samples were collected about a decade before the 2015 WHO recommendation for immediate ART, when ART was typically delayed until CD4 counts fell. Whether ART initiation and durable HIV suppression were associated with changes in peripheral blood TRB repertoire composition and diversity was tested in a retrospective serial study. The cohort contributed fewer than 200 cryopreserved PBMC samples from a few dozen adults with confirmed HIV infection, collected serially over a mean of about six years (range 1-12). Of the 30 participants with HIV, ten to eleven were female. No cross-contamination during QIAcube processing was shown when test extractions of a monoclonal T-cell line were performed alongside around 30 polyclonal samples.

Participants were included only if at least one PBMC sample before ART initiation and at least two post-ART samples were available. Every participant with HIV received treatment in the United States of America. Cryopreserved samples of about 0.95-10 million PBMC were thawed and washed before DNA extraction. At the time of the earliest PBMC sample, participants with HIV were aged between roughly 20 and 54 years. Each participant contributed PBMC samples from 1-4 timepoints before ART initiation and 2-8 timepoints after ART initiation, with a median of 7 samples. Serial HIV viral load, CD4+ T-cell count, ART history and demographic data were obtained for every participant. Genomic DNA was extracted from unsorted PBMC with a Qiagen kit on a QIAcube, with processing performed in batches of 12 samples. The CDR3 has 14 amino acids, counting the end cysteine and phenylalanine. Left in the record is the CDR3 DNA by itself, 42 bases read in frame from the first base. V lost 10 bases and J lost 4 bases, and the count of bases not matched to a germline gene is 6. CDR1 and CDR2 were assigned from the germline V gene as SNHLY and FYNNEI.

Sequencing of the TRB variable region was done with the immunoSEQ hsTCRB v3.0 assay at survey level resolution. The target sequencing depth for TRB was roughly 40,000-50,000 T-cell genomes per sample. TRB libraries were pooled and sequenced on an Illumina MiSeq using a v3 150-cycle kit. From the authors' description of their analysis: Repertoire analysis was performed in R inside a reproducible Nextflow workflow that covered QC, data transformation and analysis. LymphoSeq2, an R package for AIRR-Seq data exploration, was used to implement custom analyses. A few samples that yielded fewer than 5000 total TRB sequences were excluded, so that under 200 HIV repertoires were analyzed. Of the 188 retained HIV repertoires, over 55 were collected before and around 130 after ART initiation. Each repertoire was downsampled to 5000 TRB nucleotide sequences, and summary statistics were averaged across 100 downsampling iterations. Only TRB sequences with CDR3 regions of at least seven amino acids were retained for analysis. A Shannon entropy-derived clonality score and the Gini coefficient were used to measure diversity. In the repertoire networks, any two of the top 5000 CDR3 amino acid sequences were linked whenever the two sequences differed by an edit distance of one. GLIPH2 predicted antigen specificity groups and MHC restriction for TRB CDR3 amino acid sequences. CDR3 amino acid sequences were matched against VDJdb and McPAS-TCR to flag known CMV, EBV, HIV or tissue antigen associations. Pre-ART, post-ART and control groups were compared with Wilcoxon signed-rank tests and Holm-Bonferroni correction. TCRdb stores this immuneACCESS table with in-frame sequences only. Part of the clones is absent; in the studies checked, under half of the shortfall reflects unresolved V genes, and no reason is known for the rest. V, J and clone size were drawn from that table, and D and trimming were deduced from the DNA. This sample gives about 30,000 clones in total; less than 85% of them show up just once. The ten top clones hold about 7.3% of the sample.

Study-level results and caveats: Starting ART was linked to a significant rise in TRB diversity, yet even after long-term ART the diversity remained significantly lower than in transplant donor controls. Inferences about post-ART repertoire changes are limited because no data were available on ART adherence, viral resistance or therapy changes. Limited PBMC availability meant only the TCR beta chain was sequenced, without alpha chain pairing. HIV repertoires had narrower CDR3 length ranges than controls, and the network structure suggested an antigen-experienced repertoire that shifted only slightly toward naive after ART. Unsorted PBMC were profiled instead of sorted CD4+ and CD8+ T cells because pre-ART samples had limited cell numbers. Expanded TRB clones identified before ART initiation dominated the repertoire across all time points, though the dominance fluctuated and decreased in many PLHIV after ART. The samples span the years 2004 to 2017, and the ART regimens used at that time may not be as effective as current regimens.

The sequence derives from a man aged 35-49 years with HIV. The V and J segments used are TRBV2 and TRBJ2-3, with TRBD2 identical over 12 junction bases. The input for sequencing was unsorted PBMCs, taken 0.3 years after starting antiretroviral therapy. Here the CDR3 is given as CATLAGGHSDTQYF. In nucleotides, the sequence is TGTGCCACCCTAGCGGGGGGGCACTCAGATACGCAGTATTTT.